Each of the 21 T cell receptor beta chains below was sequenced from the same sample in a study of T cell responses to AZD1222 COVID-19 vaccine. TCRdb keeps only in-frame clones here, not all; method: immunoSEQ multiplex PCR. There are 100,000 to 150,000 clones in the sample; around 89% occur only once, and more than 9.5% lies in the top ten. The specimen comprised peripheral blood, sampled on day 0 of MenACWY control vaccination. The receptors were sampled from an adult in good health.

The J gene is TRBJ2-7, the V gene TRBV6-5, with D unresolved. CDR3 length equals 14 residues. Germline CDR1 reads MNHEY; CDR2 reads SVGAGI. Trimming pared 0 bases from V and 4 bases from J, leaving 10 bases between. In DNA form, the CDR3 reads TGTGCCAGCAGTTACTCTAACAAAGGATACGAGCAGTACTTC. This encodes CASSYSNKGYEQYF.

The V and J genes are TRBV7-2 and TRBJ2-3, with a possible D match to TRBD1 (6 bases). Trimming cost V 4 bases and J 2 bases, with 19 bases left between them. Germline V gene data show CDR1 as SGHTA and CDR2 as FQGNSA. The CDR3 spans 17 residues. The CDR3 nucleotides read TGTGCCAGCAGCTCCGCGCTGGGGGCCCAGATCACAGATACGCAGTATTTT. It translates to CASSSALGAQITDTQYF. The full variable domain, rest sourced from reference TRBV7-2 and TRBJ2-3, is GAGVSQSPSNKVTEKGKDVELRCDPISGHTALYWYRQSLGQGLEFLIYFQGNSAPDKSGLPSDRFSAERTGGSVSTLTIQRTQQEDSAVYLCASSSALGAQITDTQYFGPGTRLTVL.

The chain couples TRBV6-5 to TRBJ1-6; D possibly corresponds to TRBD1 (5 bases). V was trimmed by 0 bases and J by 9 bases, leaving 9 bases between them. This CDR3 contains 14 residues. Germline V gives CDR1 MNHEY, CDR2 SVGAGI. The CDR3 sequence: CASSYSGGLSPLHF. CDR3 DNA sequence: TGTGCCAGCAGTTACTCGGGGGGACTTTCACCCCTCCACTTT.

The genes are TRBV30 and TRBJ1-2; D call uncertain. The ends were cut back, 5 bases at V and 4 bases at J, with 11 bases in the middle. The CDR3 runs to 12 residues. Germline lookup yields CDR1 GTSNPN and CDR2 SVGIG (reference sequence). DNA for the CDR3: TGTGCCTGGGCGGGAGACGGCTATGGCTACACCTTC. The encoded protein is CAWAGDGYGYTF.

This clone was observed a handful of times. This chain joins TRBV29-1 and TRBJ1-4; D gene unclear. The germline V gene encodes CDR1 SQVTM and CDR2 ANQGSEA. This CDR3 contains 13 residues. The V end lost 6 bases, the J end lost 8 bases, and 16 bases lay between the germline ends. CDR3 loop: CSVGPGVGEKLFF. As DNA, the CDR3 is TGCAGCGTGGGCCCCGGGGTGGGAGAAAAACTGTTTTTT. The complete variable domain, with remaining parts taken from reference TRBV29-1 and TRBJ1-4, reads SAVISQKPSRDICQRGTSLTIQCQVDSQVTMMFWYRQQPGQSLTLIATANQGSEATYESGFVIDKFPISRPNLTFSTLTVSNMSPEDSSIYLCSVGPGVGEKLFFGSGTQLSVL.

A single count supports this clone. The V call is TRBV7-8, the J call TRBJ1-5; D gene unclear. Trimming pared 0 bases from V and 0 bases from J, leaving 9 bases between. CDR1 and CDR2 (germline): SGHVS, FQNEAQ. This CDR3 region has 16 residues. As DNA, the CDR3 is TGTGCCAGCAGCTTAGCGAACGCGGTTAGCAATCAGCCCCAGCATTTT. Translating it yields CASSLANAVSNQPQHF.

The DNA for the CDR3 is TGCGCCAGCAGCTTGGACAGGTTCGATCAGCCCCAGCATTTT. Amino acids: CASSLDRFDQPQHF. The chain employs TRBV5-1 and TRBJ1-5; weak D call: TRBD1 (5 bases). V lost 0 bases and J lost 5, with 9 bases in between. The CDR3 has 14 residues. The germline V gene encodes CDR1 SGHRS and CDR2 YFSETQ. The whole variable domain, remainder taken from reference TRBV5-1 and TRBJ1-5, is KAGVTQTPRYLIKTRGQQVTLSCSPISGHRSVSWYQQTPGQGLQFLFEYFSETQRNKGNFPGRFSGRQFSNSRSEMNVSTLELGDSALYLCASSLDRFDQPQHFGDGTRLSIL.

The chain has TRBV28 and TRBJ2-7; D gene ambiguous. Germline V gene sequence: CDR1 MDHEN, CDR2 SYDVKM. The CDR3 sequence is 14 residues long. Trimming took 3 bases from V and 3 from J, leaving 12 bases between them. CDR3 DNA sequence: TGTGCCAGCAGTTTTTCCACGATGTACTACGAGCAGTACTTC. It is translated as CASSFSTMYYEQYF.

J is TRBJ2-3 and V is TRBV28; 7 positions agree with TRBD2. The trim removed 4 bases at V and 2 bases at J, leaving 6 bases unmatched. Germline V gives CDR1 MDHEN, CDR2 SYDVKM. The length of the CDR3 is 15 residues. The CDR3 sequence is CASSSLANPTDTQYF. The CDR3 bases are TGTGCCAGCAGTTCACTAGCGAATCCCACAGATACGCAGTATTTT.

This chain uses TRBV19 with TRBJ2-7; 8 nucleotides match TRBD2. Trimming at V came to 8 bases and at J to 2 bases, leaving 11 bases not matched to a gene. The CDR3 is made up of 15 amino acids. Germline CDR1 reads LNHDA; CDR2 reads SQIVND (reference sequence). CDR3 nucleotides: TGTGCCAGTCAGGTGTCGGGACTAGTGCCCTACGAGCAGTACTTC. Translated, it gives CASQVSGLVPYEQYF.

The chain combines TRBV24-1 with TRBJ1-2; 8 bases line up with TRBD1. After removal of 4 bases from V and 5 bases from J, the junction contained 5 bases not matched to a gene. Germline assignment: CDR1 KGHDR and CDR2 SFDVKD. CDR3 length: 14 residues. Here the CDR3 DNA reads TGTGCCACCAGTGACCAGGACAGGGAGTATGGCTACACCTTC. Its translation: CATSDQDREYGYTF.

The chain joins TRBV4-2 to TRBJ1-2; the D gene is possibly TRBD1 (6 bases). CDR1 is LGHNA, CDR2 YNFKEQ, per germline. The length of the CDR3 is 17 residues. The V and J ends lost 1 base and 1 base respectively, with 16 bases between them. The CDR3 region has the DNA TGTGCCAGCAGCCAAGCATCCGGGACACCGGGTAACTATGGCTACACCTTC. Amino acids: CASSQASGTPGNYGYTF.

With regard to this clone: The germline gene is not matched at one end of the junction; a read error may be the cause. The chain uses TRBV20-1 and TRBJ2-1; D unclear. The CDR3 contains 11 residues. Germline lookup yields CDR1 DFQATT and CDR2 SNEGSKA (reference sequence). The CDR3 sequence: CSSRPHDEQFF. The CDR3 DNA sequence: TGCAGTTCTAGACCCCATGATGAGCAGTTCTTC.

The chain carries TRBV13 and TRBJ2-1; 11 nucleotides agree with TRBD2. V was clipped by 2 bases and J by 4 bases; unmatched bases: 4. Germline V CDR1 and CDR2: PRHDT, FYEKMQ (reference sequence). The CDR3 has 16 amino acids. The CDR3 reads CASSLTGTSGYNEQFF. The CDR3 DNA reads TGTGCCAGCAGCTTAACCGGGACTAGCGGTTACAATGAGCAGTTCTTC.

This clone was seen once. The CDR3 spells CASSMTASTDTQYF. Here the CDR3 DNA reads TGTGCCAGCAGTATGACGGCTAGCACAGATACGCAGTATTTT. This chain joins TRBV25-1 and TRBJ2-3; D not certain. The germline V and J ends were trimmed by 5 bases and 0 bases, with 9 bases remaining between them. Germline-derived CDR1 and CDR2 are MGHDK and SYGVNS. The CDR3 consists of 14 residues.

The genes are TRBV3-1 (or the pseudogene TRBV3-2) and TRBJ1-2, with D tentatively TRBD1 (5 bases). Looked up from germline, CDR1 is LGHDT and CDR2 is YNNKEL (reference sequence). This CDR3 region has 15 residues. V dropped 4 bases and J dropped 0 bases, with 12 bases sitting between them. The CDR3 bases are TGTGCCAGCAGCCCCCGGGACGGAGCTAACTATGGCTACACCTTC. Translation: CASSPRDGANYGYTF.

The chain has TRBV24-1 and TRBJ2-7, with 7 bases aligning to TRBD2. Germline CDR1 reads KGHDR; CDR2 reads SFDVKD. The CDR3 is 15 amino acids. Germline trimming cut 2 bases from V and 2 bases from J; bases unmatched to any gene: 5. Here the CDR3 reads CATSDSRGMAYEQYF. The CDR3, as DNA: TGTGCCACCAGTGATTCGCGGGGGATGGCCTACGAGCAGTACTTC.

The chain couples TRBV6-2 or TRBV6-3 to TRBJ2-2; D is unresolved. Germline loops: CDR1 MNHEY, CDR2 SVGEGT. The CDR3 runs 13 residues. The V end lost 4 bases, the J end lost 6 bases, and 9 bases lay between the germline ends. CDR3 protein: CASSFKVAGELFF. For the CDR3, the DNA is TGTGCCAGCAGTTTTAAGGTCGCCGGGGAGCTGTTTTTT.

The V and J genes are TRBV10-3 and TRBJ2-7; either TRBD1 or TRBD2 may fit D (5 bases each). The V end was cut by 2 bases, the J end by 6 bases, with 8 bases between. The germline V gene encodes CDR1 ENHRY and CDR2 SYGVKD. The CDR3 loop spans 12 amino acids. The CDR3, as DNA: TGTGCCATCAGTGAGGGGACGAGCGAGCAGTACTTC. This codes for CAISEGTSEQYF.

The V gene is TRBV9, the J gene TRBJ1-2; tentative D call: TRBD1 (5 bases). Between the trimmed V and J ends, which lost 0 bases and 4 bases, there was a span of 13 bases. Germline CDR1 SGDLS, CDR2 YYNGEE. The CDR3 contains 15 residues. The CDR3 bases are TGTGCCAGCAGCGTAGAAGGGGTCGGGGTCTATGGCTACACCTTC. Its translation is CASSVEGVGVYGYTF.

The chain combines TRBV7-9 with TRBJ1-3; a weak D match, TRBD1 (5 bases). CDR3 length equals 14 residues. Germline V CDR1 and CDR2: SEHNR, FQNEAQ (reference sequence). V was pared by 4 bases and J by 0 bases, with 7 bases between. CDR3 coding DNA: TGTGCCAGCAGCTCGACAGTCTCTGGAAACACCATATATTTT. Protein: CASSSTVSGNTIYF. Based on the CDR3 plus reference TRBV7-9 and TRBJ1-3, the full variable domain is DTGVSQNPRHKITKRGQNVTFRCDPISEHNRLYWYRQTLGQGPEFLTYFQNEAQLEKSRLLSDRFSAERPKGSFSTLEIQRTEQGDSAMYLCASSSTVSGNTIYFGEGSWLTVV.